The present entry profiles one TCR beta chain with its context. Antigen unknown. The data were taken from a study of T cell repertoires in ileal Crohn's disease. Broader study findings: Every patient over 26.8% clonality showed endoscopic recurrence.

Per sample, roughly 500 nanograms of biopsy DNA were TCRB immunosequenced. Assay: immunoSEQ multiplex PCR; the TCRdb copy retains only in-frame clones and omits some. The sample carries some 28,000 clones, around 80% recorded once. The CDR3 covers 15 residues. J gave up 5 bases and V 5 bases, and 8 bases lay outside the gene matches. Germline CDR1 reads MNHNS; CDR2 reads SASEGT. The sample was ileal tissue. The receptor comes from an adult with Crohn's disease. V and J are TRBV6-1 and TRBJ2-5; TRBD1 matches 10 bases. DNA of the CDR3: TGTGCCAGCAGTAGTGGGACAGGGGATGTGGAGACCCAGTACTTC. The encoded protein is CASSSGTGDVETQYF.